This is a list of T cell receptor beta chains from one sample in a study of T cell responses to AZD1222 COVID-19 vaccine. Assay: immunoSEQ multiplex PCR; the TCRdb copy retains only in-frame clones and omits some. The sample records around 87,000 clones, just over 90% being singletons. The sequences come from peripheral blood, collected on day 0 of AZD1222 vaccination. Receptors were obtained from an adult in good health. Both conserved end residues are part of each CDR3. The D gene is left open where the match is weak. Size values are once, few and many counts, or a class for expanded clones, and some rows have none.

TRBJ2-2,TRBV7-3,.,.,TGTGCCAGCTTCCGCCGGAACACCGGGGAGCTGTTTTTT,CASFRRNTGELFF
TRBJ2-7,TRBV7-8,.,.,TGTGCCAGCAGCTTAGAACTCTTGGGGGTCGCGCAGTACTTC,CASSLELLGVAQYF
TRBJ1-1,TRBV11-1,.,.,TGTGCCAGCAGCTTATGGGCAGGGGAGGTTGAAGCTTTCTTT,CASSLWAGEVEAFF
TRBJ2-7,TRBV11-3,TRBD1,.,TGTGCCAGCAGCACCGGACAGGGGGCTGCCTACGAGCAGTACTTC,CASSTGQGAAYEQYF
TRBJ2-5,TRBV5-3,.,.,TGTGCCGGACCCCCCGCCCAGTACTTC,CAGPPAQYF
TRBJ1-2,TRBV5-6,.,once,TGTGCCAGCAGCCTAGATGACGGGAACTTTAACTATGGCTACACCTTC,CASSLDDGNFNYGYTF
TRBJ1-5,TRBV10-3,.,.,TGTGCCACACTCAAGGGGGATGGCAATCAGCCCCAGCATTTT,CATLKGDGNQPQHF
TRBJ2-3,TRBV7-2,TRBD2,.,TGTGCCAGCAGCCCACGGGGGGTCACACCAGATACGCAGTATTTT,CASSPRGVTPDTQYF
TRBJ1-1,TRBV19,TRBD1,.,TGTGCCAGTAGTATTGGACAGGGGAACACTGAAGCTTTCTTT,CASSIGQGNTEAFF
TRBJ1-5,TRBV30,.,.,TGTGCCTGGAACGCCATGTATAGCAATCAGCCCCAGCATTTT,CAWNAMYSNQPQHF
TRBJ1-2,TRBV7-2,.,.,TGTGCCAGCACCCAGTGGGGGGCGGGTTATGGCTACACCTTC,CASTQWGAGYGYTF
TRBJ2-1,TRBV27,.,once,TGTGCCAGCCAACACAGCTTGGAGGACAATGAGCAGTTCTTC,CASQHSLEDNEQFF
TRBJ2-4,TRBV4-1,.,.,TGCGCCAGCAGCAGGGGGGATCCAAACATTCAGTACTTC,CASSRGDPNIQYF
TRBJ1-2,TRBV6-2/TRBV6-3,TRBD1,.,TGTGCCAGCAGTTACTTCACTGTTGGGACAGATGGCTACACCTTC,CASSYFTVGTDGYTF
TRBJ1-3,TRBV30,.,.,TGTGCCTGGAGTGTACTCCGGGGCCCCCTCTCTGGAAACACCATATATTTT,CAWSVLRGPLSGNTIYF
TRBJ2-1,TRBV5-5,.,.,TGTGCCAGCAGCTTGGGGCAGGGGTCCTACAATGAGCAGTTCTTC,CASSLGQGSYNEQFF
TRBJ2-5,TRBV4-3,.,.,TGCGCCAGCAGCCAGTCTAGGACAGTTCAAGAGACCCAGTACTTC,CASSQSRTVQETQYF
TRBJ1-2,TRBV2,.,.,TGTGCCAGCAGCTCCCCGGTTGGCGGACAACATGGCTACACCTTC,CASSSPVGGQHGYTF
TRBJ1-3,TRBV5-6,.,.,TGTGCCAGCAGCCTCGCTCGGGCTGGAAACACCATATATTTT,CASSLARAGNTIYF
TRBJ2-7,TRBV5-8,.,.,TGTGCCAGCGCCCGTAGGGCTGGGGGGCAGTACTTC,CASARRAGGQYF
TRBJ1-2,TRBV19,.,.,TGTGCCAGTAGTCGGGGTACTAACTATGGCTACACCTTC,CASSRGTNYGYTF
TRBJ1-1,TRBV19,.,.,TGTGCCAGTAGTATAGAGTCCGGGACAGCTTTCTTT,CASSIESGTAFF
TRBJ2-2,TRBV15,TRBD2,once,TGTGCCACCAGCAGACCCTCGACTAGCGGGGGGAGCAAAGGGGAGCTGTTTTTT,CATSRPSTSGGSKGELFF
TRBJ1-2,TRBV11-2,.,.,TGTGCCAGCAGCTCACACAGGGATTCTAACTATGGCTACACCTTC,CASSSHRDSNYGYTF
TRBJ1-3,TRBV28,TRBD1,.,TGTGCCAGCAGTTTATGGGACAGGGCTGGAAACACCATATATTTT,CASSLWDRAGNTIYF
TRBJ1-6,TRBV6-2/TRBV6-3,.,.,TGTGCCAGCAGTTACGGGACTCGCCGGAGCTCCTATAATTCACCCCTCCACTTT,CASSYGTRRSSYNSPLHF
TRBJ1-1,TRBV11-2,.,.,TGTGCCAGCAGCTTAGGGGCCATGAGGAAGCGGGGCACCGACACTGAAGCTTTCTTT,CASSLGAMRKRGTDTEAFF
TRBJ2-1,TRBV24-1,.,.,TGTGCCACCAGTGAAGCGTCCGAGGATGAGCAGTTCTTC,CATSEASEDEQFF
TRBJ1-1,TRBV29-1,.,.,TGCAGCGTTGAAGAAACTGAAGCTTTCTTT,CSVEETEAFF
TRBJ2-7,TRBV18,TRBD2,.,TGTGCCAGCTCACCCGTGGGACTAGCGGGAGGGAACGAGCAGTACTTC,CASSPVGLAGGNEQYF
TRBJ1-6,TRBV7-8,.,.,TGTGCCAGCAGCTCCCCGTGGCGCTCGGATTCACCCCTCCACTTT,CASSSPWRSDSPLHF
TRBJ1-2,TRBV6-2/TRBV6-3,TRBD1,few,TGTGCCAGCAGTTACCCCGGGACAGGTTTTCCGGAAGGCTATGGCTACACCTTC,CASSYPGTGFPEGYGYTF
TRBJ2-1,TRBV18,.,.,TGTGCCAGCTCACCAGTGGGGCTATCCTACAATGAGCAGTTCTTC,CASSPVGLSYNEQFF
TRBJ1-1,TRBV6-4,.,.,TGTGCCAGCAGTGTACGTATGAACACTGAAGCTTTCTTT,CASSVRMNTEAFF
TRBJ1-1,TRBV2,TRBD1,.,TGTGCCAGCAGTGAGGAGGGGGCTAGAACTGAAGCTTTCTTT,CASSEEGARTEAFF
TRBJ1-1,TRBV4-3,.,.,TGCGCCAGCAGCCAAGATTTGGGGAACACTGAAGCTTTCTTT,CASSQDLGNTEAFF
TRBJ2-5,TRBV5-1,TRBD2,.,TGCGCCAGCAGCTTGGGTGGGACTAGCGGGGAGGAGACCCAGTACTTC,CASSLGGTSGEETQYF